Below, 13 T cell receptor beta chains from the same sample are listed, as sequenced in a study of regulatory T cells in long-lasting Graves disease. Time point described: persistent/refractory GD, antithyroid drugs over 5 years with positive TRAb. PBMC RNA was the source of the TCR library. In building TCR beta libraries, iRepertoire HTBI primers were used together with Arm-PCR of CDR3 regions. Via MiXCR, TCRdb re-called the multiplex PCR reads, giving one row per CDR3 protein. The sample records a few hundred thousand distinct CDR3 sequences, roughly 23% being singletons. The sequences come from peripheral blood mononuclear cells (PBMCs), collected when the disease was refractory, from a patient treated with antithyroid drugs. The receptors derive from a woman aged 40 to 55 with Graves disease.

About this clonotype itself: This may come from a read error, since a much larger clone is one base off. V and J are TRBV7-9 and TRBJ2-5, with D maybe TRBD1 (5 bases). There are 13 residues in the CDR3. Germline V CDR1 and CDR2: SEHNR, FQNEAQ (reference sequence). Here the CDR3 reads CASGGAVQGTQYF. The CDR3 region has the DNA TGTGCCAGCGGTGGGGCCGTTCAAGGGACCCAGTACTTC. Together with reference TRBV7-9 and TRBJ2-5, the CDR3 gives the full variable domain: DTGVSQNPRHKITKRGQNVTFRCDPISEHNRLYWYRQTLGQGPEFLTYFQNEAQLEKSRLLSDRFSAERPKGSFSTLEIQRTEQGDSAMYLCASGGAVQGTQYFGPGTRLLVL.

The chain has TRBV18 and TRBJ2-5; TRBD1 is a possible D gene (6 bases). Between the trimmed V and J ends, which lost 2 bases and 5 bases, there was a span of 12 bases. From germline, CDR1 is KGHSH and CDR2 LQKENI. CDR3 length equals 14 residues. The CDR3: CASSPNTGIETQYF. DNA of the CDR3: TGTGCCAGCTCACCAAACACAGGGATTGAGACCCAGTACTTC. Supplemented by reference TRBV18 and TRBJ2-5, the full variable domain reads NAGVMQNPRHLVRRRGQEARLRCSPMKGHSHVYWYRQLPEEGLKFMVYLQKENIIDESGMPKERFSAEFPKEGPSILRIQQVVRGDSAAYFCASSPNTGIETQYFGPGTRLLVL.

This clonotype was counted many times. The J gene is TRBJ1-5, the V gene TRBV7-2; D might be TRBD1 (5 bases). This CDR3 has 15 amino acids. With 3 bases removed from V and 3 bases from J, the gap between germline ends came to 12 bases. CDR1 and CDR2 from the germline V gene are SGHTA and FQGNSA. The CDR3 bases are TGTGCCAGCAGCTTGACGGGGCAGCCCAATCAGCCCCAGCATTTT. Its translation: CASSLTGQPNQPQHF.

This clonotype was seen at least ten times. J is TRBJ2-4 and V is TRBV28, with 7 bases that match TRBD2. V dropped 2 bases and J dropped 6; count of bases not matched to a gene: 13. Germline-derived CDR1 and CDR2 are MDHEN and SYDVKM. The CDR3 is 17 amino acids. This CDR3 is CASSLGLAGGRRNIQYF. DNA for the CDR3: TGTGCCAGCAGTTTAGGCCTGGCCGGGGGGAGACGAAACATTCAGTACTTC.

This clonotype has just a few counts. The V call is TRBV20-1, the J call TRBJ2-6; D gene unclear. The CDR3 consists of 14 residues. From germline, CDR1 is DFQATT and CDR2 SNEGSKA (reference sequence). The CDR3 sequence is CSTVSASGANVLTF. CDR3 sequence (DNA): TGCTCGACCGTATCCGCCTCTGGGGCCAACGTCCTGACTTTC.

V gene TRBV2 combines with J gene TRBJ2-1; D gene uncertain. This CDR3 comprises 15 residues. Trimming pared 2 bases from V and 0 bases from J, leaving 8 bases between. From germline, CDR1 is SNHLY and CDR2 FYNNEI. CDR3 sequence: CASSEWASSYNEQFF. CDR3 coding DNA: TGTGCCAGCAGTGAATGGGCTAGCTCCTACAATGAGCAGTTCTTC. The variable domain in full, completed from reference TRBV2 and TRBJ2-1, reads EPEVTQTPSHQVTQMGQEVILRCVPISNHLYFYWYRQILGQKVEFLVSFYNNEISEKSEIFDDQFSVERPDGSNFTLKIRSTKLEDSAMYFCASSEWASSYNEQFFGPGTRLTVL.

CDR3 region: CASSLRRLVYNEQFF. CDR3 bases: TGTGCCAGCAGCTTACGCCGACTAGTTTACAATGAGCAGTTCTTC. The rearrangement uses TRBV7-8 and TRBJ2-1; the D gene is possibly TRBD2 (6 bases). The CDR3 has 15 amino acids. CDR1 is SGHVS, CDR2 FQNEAQ, per germline. Trimming removed 2 bases from V and 4 bases from J, with 12 bases in between.

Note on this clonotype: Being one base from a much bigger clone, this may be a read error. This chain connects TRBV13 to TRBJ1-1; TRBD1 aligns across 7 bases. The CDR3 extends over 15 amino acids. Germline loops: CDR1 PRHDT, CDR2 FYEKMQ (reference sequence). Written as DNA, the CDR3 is TGTGCCTGCAGCAATTCCGGGACAGAGAACACTGAAGCTTTCTTT. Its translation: CACSNSGTENTEAFF.

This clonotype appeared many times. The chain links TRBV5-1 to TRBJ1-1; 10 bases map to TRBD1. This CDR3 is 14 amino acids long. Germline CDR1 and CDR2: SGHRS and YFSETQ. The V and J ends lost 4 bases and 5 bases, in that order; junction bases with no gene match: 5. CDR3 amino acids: CASSLGQGITEAFF. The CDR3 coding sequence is TGCGCCAGCAGCCTGGGACAGGGGATAACTGAAGCTTTCTTT.

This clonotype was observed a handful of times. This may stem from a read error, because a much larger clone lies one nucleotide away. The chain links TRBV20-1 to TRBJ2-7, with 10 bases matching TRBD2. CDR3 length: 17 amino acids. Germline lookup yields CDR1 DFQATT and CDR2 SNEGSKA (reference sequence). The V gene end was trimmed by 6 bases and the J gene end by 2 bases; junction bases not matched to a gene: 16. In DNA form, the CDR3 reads TGCAGTGCGCGCTCCAGGACTAGCGGAGTCTTCACCTACGAGCAGTACTTC. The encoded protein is CSARSRTSGVFTYEQYF.

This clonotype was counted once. For the CDR3, the DNA is TGCGCCAGCAGTTTTACCCGGGACAGGGACTACGAGCAGTACTTC. Amino acids: CASSFTRDRDYEQYF. The rearrangement uses TRBV5-1 and TRBJ2-7; TRBD1 matches 9 bases. Germline V gene data show CDR1 as SGHRS and CDR2 as YFSETQ. Trimming at V came to 5 bases and at J to 3 bases, leaving 9 bases not matched to a gene. The CDR3 is 15 amino acids.

CDR3 DNA sequence: TGTGCCAGCAGCGACACAGGGAGTGGCTACACCTTC. It translates to CASSDTGSGYTF. The chain has TRBV2 and TRBJ1-2; perhaps TRBD1 as D (6 bases). Germline V gene data show CDR1 as SNHLY and CDR2 as FYNNEI. This CDR3 comprises 12 residues. Trimming took off 6 bases at V and 7 bases at J, with 12 bases between the two ends.

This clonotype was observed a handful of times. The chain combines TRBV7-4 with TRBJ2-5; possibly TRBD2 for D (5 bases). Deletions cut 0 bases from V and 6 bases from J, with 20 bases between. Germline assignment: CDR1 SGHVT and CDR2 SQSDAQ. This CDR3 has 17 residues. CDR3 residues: CASSLALERFPRKTQYF. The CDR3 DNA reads TGTGCCAGCAGCTTAGCGTTAGAGCGGTTCCCTCGGAAGACCCAGTACTTC.